This T cell receptor beta chain was documented in a study of cytomegalovirus exposure and HLA in healthy donors. 13 Jbeta primers and 60 Vbeta primers were used for the PCR. Libraries were prepared by immunoSEQ multiplex PCR; TCRdb keeps only in-frame clonotypes and omits some of them. The sample holds some 65,000 clones, 75% seen once. Study results and limitations: The classifier reportedly diagnosed cytomegalovirus status with high specificity and sensitivity. Most TCR sequences were seen very rarely across donors, but some public TCRs occurred in many.

Concerning this clone: Antigen: not known.

The V gene end was trimmed by 5 bases and the J gene end by 3 bases; junction bases not matched to a gene: 10. CDR3 size: 17 residues. Germline V gene lookup returns CDR1 KGHSH and CDR2 LQKENI. This receptor was obtained from a woman between 40 and 55 years old in good health and CMV-seropositive. Sequences were obtained from PBMCs. The J gene is TRBJ1-1, the V gene TRBV18, with 12 bases identical to TRBD1. CDR3 loop: CASSEGTGGFRDTEAFF. DNA for the CDR3: TGTGCCAGCTCAGAGGGGACAGGGGGCTTTCGGGACACTGAAGCTTTCTTT.